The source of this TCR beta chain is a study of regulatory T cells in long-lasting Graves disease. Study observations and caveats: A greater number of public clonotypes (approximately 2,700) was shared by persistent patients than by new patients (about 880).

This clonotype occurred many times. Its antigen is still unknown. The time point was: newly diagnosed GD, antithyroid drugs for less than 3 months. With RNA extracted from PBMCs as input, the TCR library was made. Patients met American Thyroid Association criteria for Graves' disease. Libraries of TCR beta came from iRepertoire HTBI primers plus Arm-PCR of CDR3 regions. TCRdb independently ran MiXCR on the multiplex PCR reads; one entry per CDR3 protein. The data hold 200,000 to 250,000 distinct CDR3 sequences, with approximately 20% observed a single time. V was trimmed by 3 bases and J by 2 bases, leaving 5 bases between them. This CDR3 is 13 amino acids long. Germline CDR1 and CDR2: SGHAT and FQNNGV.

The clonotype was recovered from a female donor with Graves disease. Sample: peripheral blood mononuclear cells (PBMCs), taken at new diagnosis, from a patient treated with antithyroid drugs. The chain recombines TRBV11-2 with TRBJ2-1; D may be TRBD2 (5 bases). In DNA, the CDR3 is TGTGCCAGCAGCTTCGGGACCTACAATGAGCAGTTCTTC. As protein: CASSFGTYNEQFF. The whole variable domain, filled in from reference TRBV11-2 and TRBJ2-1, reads EAGVAQSPRYKIIEKRQSVAFWCNPISGHATLYWYQQILGQGPKLLIQFQNNGVVDDSQLPKDRFSAERLKGVDSTLKIQPAKLEDSAVYLCASSFGTYNEQFFGPGTRLTVL.